The rows below give T cell receptor beta chains drawn from one sample of a study of early T cells in non-severe SARS-CoV-2 infection. One entry per CDR3 protein results from TCRdb running MiXCR on the 5' RACE reads. The sample shows 85,000 to 100,000 distinct CDR3 sequences, approximately 9.9% of them seen only once. The material sequenced was whole blood, taken at baseline. The receptors come from an adult who was a healthcare worker with PCR-confirmed SARS-CoV-2 infection or an uninfected control (not recorded which). The CDR3 runs from the conserved cysteine through the conserved F or W.

V gene,J gene,CDR3 protein
TRBV6-1,TRBJ2-3,CASSIDSGDTQYF
TRBV24-1,TRBJ2-2,CATSDRLARFTGELFF
TRBV28,TRBJ2-3,CASSLEYRGLGVDTQYF
TRBV4-1,TRBJ2-7,CASSQVIREHEQYF
TRBV20-1,TRBJ2-3,CSASTYLAGALNTQYF
TRBV30,TRBJ1-4,CAWSVPGRSNEKLFF
TRBV18,TRBJ2-1,CASSPRQYNEQFF
TRBV6-5,TRBJ1-1,CASYLETEAFF
TRBV11-2,TRBJ2-7,CASSLGVTYEQYF
TRBV4-1,TRBJ1-2,CASSQVYGANYGYTF
TRBV12-3/TRBV12-4,TRBJ2-3,CASRIGTSVDTQYF
TRBV7-2,TRBJ2-2,CASTLSSANTGELFF
TRBV5-1,TRBJ2-3,CASSFALIGNTQYF
TRBV12-3/TRBV12-4,TRBJ2-3,CASSRTSGSGTQYF
TRBV20-1,TRBJ2-7,CSARELPSYEQYF
TRBV5-5,TRBJ2-1,CASSVGQGYNEQFF
TRBV25-1,TRBJ2-3,CASLRLAGDSTDTQYF
TRBV10-3,TRBJ2-7,CAISDPRMISPYEQYF
TRBV7-6,TRBJ2-5,CASSLGGTQYF
TRBV6-5,TRBJ2-1,CASSFGGTLLDEQFF
TRBV10-1,TRBJ1-1,CASSTMPREMNTEAFF
TRBV7-9,TRBJ2-7,CASSFPGAGQEQYF
TRBV5-1,TRBJ2-2,CASSSDSANTGELFF
TRBV3-1,TRBJ2-1,CASAPLAGVYNEQFF
TRBV10-3,TRBJ2-5,CAISNMGGSGGETQYF
TRBV20-1,TRBJ1-2,CSGQTIMEFLGYTF
TRBV7-2,TRBJ2-1,CASSDDWNNEQFF
TRBV6-2/TRBV6-3,TRBJ2-1,CASRLFSGSYNEQFF
TRBV5-4,TRBJ2-3,CASSVDRGLGTDTQYF
TRBV27,TRBJ2-3,CASRFSTDTQYF
TRBV5-8,TRBJ2-7,CASSLDYRSSYEQYF
TRBV30,TRBJ2-2,CALSWYGKPGELFF
TRBV24-1,TRBJ2-1,CATSDFRTEYNEQFF
TRBV20-1,TRBJ1-6,CSARDLGGQGNNSPLHF
TRBV3-1,TRBJ2-1,CASSQDLLAGGPYNEQFF
TRBV7-6,TRBJ2-1,CASSSVRRGTEQFF
TRBV29-1,TRBJ1-2,CSVRDIANYGYTF
TRBV13,TRBJ2-7,CASSLRLSGGAKSYEQYF
TRBV28,TRBJ2-2,CASSPGTGWPGELFF
TRBV10-2,TRBJ2-3,CASSSLEILTDTQYF
TRBV2,TRBJ1-4,CASSWGTSCEKLFF
TRBV5-5,TRBJ2-5,CASGSGETQYF
TRBV5-4,TRBJ1-2,CASSLDSRIANYGYTF
TRBV4-2,TRBJ1-1,CASSRATGLNTEAFF
TRBV4-1,TRBJ2-3,CASSQNLAAFTDTQYF
TRBV7-9,TRBJ2-1,CASSFLAYNEQFF
TRBV11-2,TRBJ2-5,CASSKQGAGETQYF
TRBV2,TRBJ1-1,CASSLTGTLAFF